Listed below are T cell receptor beta chains from one sample, sequenced in a study of cytomegalovirus exposure and HLA in healthy donors. The protocol was immunoSEQ multiplex PCR, while the TCRdb copy is restricted to in-frame clones and leaves out a portion. The sample yields over 200,000 clones, about 90% seen once. The sequenced material came from PBMCs. The receptor set was obtained from a woman under 40 in good health and CMV-seronegative. The CDR3 runs from the conserved cysteine through the conserved F or W. D genes are given only for firm matches. For some rows the clone size is stated as once, few or many, or as a class when expanded; others skip it.

TRBV29-1	-	TRBJ2-1	-	TGCAGCGCTGACAAGCGTTACAATGAGCAGTTCTTC	CSADKRYNEQFF
TRBV27	-	TRBJ2-3	-	TGTGCCAGCAGTTACCAGTCCTTAGACACAGATACGCAGTATTTT	CASSYQSLDTDTQYF
TRBV7-9	-	TRBJ2-7	-	TGTGCCAGCAGCTTAGGGGGACACCCCTACGAGCAGTACTTC	CASSLGGHPYEQYF
TRBV7-9	-	TRBJ1-1	TRBD1	TGTGCCAGCAGCGCGGTCCGGGACAGGGAGCGGTTGACTGAAGCTTTCTTT	CASSAVRDRERLTEAFF
TRBV27	-	TRBJ2-3	TRBD1	TGTGCCAGCAGTTCGGGGGGATACAGGGGGCAGACAGATACGCAGTATTTT	CASSSGGYRGQTDTQYF
TRBV7-2	-	TRBJ2-7	-	TGTGCCAGCAGCTTTAGCGGAGGGGGCTCCTACGAGCAGTACTTC	CASSFSGGGSYEQYF
TRBV29-1	once	TRBJ2-3	-	TGCAGCGTTGAAGATCCCGAGGGTCCGGATACGCAGTATTTT	CSVEDPEGPDTQYF
TRBV27	-	TRBJ2-1	TRBD2	TGTGCCAGCAGCCATAGGGCTAGCGGCTACAATGAGCAGTTCTTC	CASSHRASGYNEQFF
TRBV4-2	once	TRBJ2-1	-	TGTGCCAGCAGCCCAGGTTCGGCGATTTACAATGAGCAGTTCTTC	CASSPGSAIYNEQFF
TRBV27	few	TRBJ2-7	-	TGTGCCAGCAGTCGTAGCGGTTACTCCTACGAGCAGTACTTC	CASSRSGYSYEQYF
TRBV6-1	-	TRBJ2-7	TRBD1	TGTGCCAGCTCAGCAGGGGGTTTTGGGGAGCAGTACTTC	CASSAGGFGEQYF